The clone carrying this T cell receptor beta chain was seen repeatedly, ten times or more. The antigen remains unidentified. The entry originates in a study of blood T cells in healthy people across ages. Study observations and caveats: Diversity was higher, and naive CD4+ cells more numerous, in long-lived donors than in aged donors. Roughly linearly, TCR beta diversity per million T cells fell as age increased. Any conclusive comparison of naive versus antigen-experienced cells was prevented by using unsorted PBMCs.

Every donor gave 7.5 to 10 milliliters of peripheral blood. A second PCR, run for about 7 to 11 cycles, used a sample-barcoded 5' primer plus a J-beta primer mix. TCRdb reprocessed the 5' RACE reads with MiXCR, giving one entry per CDR3 protein. Altogether about 720,000 distinct CDR3 sequences are present, approximately 22% being singletons, with the ten largest covering 20% to 25%. The sequenced material came from blood. This receptor was obtained from a man in his sixties or seventies in good health.

CDR3 DNA sequence: TGCAGCGTTGAAGTACAGATGAACACTGAAGCTTTCTTT. This sequence encodes CSVEVQMNTEAFF. This chain joins TRBV29-1 and TRBJ1-1; no firm D call. V lost 1 base, J lost 0 bases, and 6 bases lay in between. Germline lookup yields CDR1 SQVTM and CDR2 ANQGSEA. The CDR3 is made up of 13 amino acids.